This TCR beta chain was profiled in a study of T cell responses to AZD1222 COVID-19 vaccine. Assay: immunoSEQ multiplex PCR; the TCRdb copy retains only in-frame clones and omits some. The sample includes about 150,000 clones, 89% seen only once; the top ten take about 4.7%. About this clone: The antigen is not known.

Study-wide points: Receipt of two AZD1222 doses was followed by a rise in Spike-specific TCR breadth and depth. White British ancestry dominated among donors, who included more females, and clonal diversity was possibly underestimated.

Deletions cut 1 base from V and 0 bases from J, with 9 bases between. In germline, CDR1 is MGHRA, CDR2 YSYEKL. The CDR3 runs to 16 residues. This clonotype was obtained from an adult in good health. Sequenced here: peripheral blood, sampled on day 0 of AZD1222 vaccination. This chain uses TRBV4-1 with TRBJ1-4; D is possibly TRBD1 (5 bases). CDR3 residues: CASSQAEGTTNEKLFF. DNA of the CDR3: TGCGCCAGCAGCCAAGCGGAGGGGACAACTAATGAAAAACTGTTTTTT.